The sequence of this T cell receptor beta chain was determined in a study of shared clonotypes between healthy human individuals (dated by TCRdb to the early 2020s). For the study in its entirety: A couple of women and a few men aged 18 to 49 years were included in the cohort. For each donor, CD4 naive and CD4 memory were each run on three plates, CD8 naive on two plates, and CD8 memory on one plate. Blood TCR repertoires of a handful of healthy adults were deeply sequenced to estimate repertoire size and the extent of clonotype sharing between individuals. Different laboratories and diverse techniques were used to prepare libraries and sequence TCR repertoires, to increase sequencing depth and limit assay-specific biases. Between about 0.9 and 10 billion PBMCs per donor were obtained by leukapheresis.

The donors were healthy, HIV-negative adults with no recently reported acute infections or vaccinations. Only Caucasian adults living in Nashville, Tennessee, USA were represented among the donors. CD4+ T cells were enriched by magnetic negative selection, after which naive cells were positively selected on CD45RA and the negative fraction was taken as the memory subset. Blood was obtained by leukapheresis, after which PBMCs were separated by Ficoll-Histopaque density gradient centrifugation and cryopreserved in liquid nitrogen vapor phase. Analytical flow cytometry was used to check the purity and quantity of every magnetically sorted T cell population. Genomic DNA was isolated from every sorted fraction and measured by UV absorbance on a Nanodrop 2000c. What the authors observed across the whole study: Clonotypes shared by all four sorted-subset donors showed higher generation probabilities than non-shared clonotypes. Incomplete sequencing was indicated by rarefaction of sorted-subset datasets, despite the large sequencing depth. Pairwise subsampling led to the expectation that sequencing depth would affect the degree of clonotype sharing among donors. Sharing across four donors was observed for roughly 5% of naive CD4, under 4% of naive CD8, 2.3% of memory CD4, and around 0.4% of memory CD8 clonotypes. Estimated clonotype richness was generally larger for naive than for memory subsets. Because the study included only a small number of donors, the genetic and exposure-history diversity represented was limited. Sampling was restricted to blood, and TCR repertoires in tissue are likely to differ from TCR repertoires in blood.

According to the germline V gene, CDR1 reads SGHDN and CDR2 reads FVKESK. V trim: 2 bases; J trim: 6 bases; unmatched bases: 6. Spanning cysteine to phenylalanine, the CDR3 consists of 16 amino acids. The read is trimmed to its CDR3 DNA, 48 bases read in frame from base 1. Using the deep immunoSEQ assay, TCR CDR3 regions were amplified from genomic DNA by multiplex PCR. For each cell subset, the extracted genomic DNA was distributed evenly across all wells of several immunoSEQ 96-well plates, and each plate served as one replicate. Each replicate PCR for sorted subsets received roughly 200 ng genomic DNA, equal to about 30,000 T cell genomes. The purified libraries were quantified using a Qubit 3.0 fluorometer, sized with a Bioanalyzer 2100, and then quantified again using the KAPA Library Quantification kit. Every immunoSEQ 96-well plate was sequenced on a separate single-read 150-cycle Illumina NextSeq 550 flow cell. As for the original processing: Because only junctional sequences without quality scores were contained in the immunoSEQ output, filtering matching that applied to full-length reads could not be performed. To assign V/J genes and CDR3, sequences were annotated against IMGT germline references using PyIR, a Python wrapper for IgBLAST v1.9. Reads were filtered out if the reads had weak V/J assignments (E-value above 1e-6), no CDR3, stop codons, out-of-frame junctions, or ambiguous translated residues. V3J clonotypes were defined as sequences sharing an identical inferred V gene, J gene, and CDR3 amino acid sequence. Percentage overlap between repertoires was calculated by dividing the number of shared unique clonotypes by the size of the smaller repertoire. Repertoire richness was assessed with RTK rarefaction, the Chao1 estimator, and Recon v2.1 estimates of unobserved clonotypes. Generation probabilities were computed with OLGA for all TCRbeta clonotypes obtained by the gDNA method from four donors. TCRdb took over this immuneACCESS table, retaining in-frame rearrangements with V and J assigned. Such tables are incomplete; in checked studies, under half of the missing clones stem from an unresolved V gene, and the remainder is unexplained. D and trimming come from the DNA, and the V and J calls and clone size come from that table. In this sample the table shows approximately 1.4 million clones, 95% to 99% of which occur a single time. About 0.45% of the sample is taken by the ten largest.

Details on this clone: Its target antigen remains unknown. No quality values exist for individual bases; no much larger clone is one base distant.

The specimen sequenced was naive CD4+ T cells sorted from blood. The sample's cell subset or site label is to be understood as: CD45RA+ positively selected. This sequence was found in a man under 40 in good health. The V and J genes are TRBV14 and TRBJ2-1; 11 central nucleotides agree with TRBD2. The CDR3 loop reads CASSQLGTSGLNEQFF. The DNA sequence is as follows: TGTGCCAGCAGCCAACTCGGGACTAGCGGCCTCAATGAGCAGTTCTTC.